The 16 T cell receptor beta chains reported below all come from one sample, sequenced in a study of cytomegalovirus exposure and HLA in healthy donors. Primers included in the PCR were 60 Vbeta and 13 Jbeta primers. Produced via immunoSEQ multiplex PCR; TCRdb's table is partial and in-frame only. The table records roughly 200,000 clones, 80% to 90% of them present only once. The sequenced material came from PBMCs. The receptors come from a woman younger than 45 in good health and CMV-seronegative.

This clone came up a few times. The chain couples TRBV10-2 to TRBJ2-3; 7 bases fit TRBD1. Losses at the gene ends were 6 bases for V and 1 base for J; bases not matched to a gene: 10. The CDR3 sequence is 16 residues long. CDR1 is WSHSY and CDR2 is SAAADI in the germline V gene. The CDR3 spells CASRARQGTGTDTQYF. In nucleotides, the CDR3 is TGCGCCAGCAGAGCCCGACAGGGTACCGGCACAGATACGCAGTATTTT.

The chain joins TRBV5-4 to TRBJ2-5, with TRBD2 matching 7 bases. J gave up 0 bases and V 4 bases, and 3 bases lay outside the gene matches. Germline V lookup: CDR1 SGHNT, CDR2 YYREEE (reference sequence). This CDR3 contains 14 residues. CDR3 in DNA: TGTGCCAGCAGCCGGCGGGGGTACCAAGAGACCCAGTACTTC. Its protein is CASSRRGYQETQYF.

This chain uses TRBV5-4 with TRBJ2-1; 8 nucleotides match TRBD2. The CDR3 extends over 14 amino acids. The ends lost 2 bases at V and 7 bases at J; junction bases unmatched: 5. The V gene's germline CDR1 is SGHNT and CDR2 YYREEE (reference sequence). The CDR3 spells CASSFAGGQNEQFF. DNA for the CDR3: TGTGCCAGCAGCTTTGCGGGAGGCCAAAATGAGCAGTTCTTC.

The chain couples TRBV7-6 to TRBJ2-7, with 8 positions matching TRBD1. V was clipped by 5 bases and J by 2 bases; unmatched bases: 14. The CDR3 extends over 17 amino acids. Germline-derived CDR1 and CDR2 are SGHVS and FNYEAQ. CDR3 DNA: TGTGCCAGCAGCCGAGACCCCCCAGGGGGCATCACCTACGAGCAGTACTTC. Protein: CASSRDPPGGITYEQYF.

DNA for the CDR3: TGTGCCAGCCAGGGGCTGTATGGCTACACCTTC. Residues: CASQGLYGYTF. The gene calls are TRBV6-5 and TRBJ1-2; tentative D call: TRBD1 (6 bases). Trimming pared 8 bases from V and 5 bases from J, leaving 9 bases between. From germline, CDR1 is MNHEY and CDR2 SVGAGI. This CDR3 region has 11 residues.

The chain recombines TRBV27 with TRBJ2-7; perhaps TRBD2 as D (5 bases). Per germline, CDR1 MNHEY and CDR2 SMNVEV (reference sequence). V shed 6 bases and J shed 0 bases, with 12 bases lying between them. The CDR3 loop spans 14 amino acids. CDR3 nucleotide sequence: TGTGCCAGCAGACCCTTGGACTTCTCCTACGAGCAGTACTTC. It encodes CASRPLDFSYEQYF.

The chain is built from TRBV6-9 and TRBJ1-3, with D possibly matching TRBD1 (5 bases). V lost 9 bases to trimming and J lost 1 base, with 13 bases between them. Germline CDR1 reads MNHGY; CDR2 reads SVAAGI. The CDR3 loop spans 14 amino acids. In DNA form, the CDR3 reads TGTGCCAGGACCCTGAGACAGTCTGGAAACACCATATATTTT. Translation gives CARTLRQSGNTIYF.

The chain employs TRBV7-9 and TRBJ1-3; D gene unclear. This CDR3 spans 13 amino acids. Per germline, CDR1 SEHNR and CDR2 FQNEAQ (reference sequence). V was cut by 1 base and J by 3 bases, with 4 bases left in between. The CDR3 DNA sequence: TGTGCCAGCAGCTTAGTAGATGGAAACACCATATATTTT. It yields the protein CASSLVDGNTIYF.

The rearrangement joins TRBV5-1 to TRBJ2-1; the match to TRBD2 covers 8 bases. CDR3 length: 15 amino acids. V lost 3 bases and J lost 5; bases outside the gene matches: 7. Germline V gives CDR1 SGHRS, CDR2 YFSETQ. The DNA for the CDR3 is TGCGCCAGCAGCTCCCAGGGGACTAGTAACAATGAGCAGTTCTTC. Translated, it gives CASSSQGTSNNEQFF.

The genes are TRBV4-1 and TRBJ1-5, with 8 positions matching TRBD1. The CDR3 runs to 13 residues. The V and J ends lost 3 bases and 6 bases, in that order; junction bases with no gene match: 1. Germline CDR1 MGHRA, CDR2 YSYEKL. The CDR3 sequence is CASSQDRVQPQHF. The CDR3 DNA follows: TGCGCCAGCAGCCAGGACAGGGTTCAGCCCCAGCATTTT.

The J gene is TRBJ1-2, the V gene TRBV27, with 7 bases fitting TRBD1. The V and J ends lost 5 bases and 0 bases, in that order; junction bases with no gene match: 6. The CDR3 has 15 residues. CDR1 is MNHEY, CDR2 SMNVEV, per germline (reference sequence). The DNA of the CDR3 is TGTGCCAGCAGTGTCTCAGGGGGTACTAACTATGGCTACACCTTC. Translated, it gives CASSVSGGTNYGYTF.

The chain couples TRBV5-1 to TRBJ2-3; TRBD2 aligns across 16 bases. V lost 0 bases and J lost 4; bases outside the gene matches: 2. Germline CDR1 is SGHRS and CDR2 is YFSETQ. The CDR3 is made up of 17 amino acids. CDR3 sequence reads: CASSLAGLAGGADTQYF. The CDR3 DNA follows: TGCGCCAGCAGCTTGGCGGGACTAGCGGGAGGGGCAGATACGCAGTATTTT.

The V call is TRBV10-2, the J call TRBJ2-5, with D possibly TRBD1 on 6 matching bases. CDR1 is WSHSY, CDR2 SAAADI, per germline. The CDR3 spans 14 residues. The V end lost 5 bases, the J end lost 1 base, and 11 bases lay between the germline ends. CDR3 in amino acids: CASSQQGPQETQYF. DNA of the CDR3: TGCGCCAGCAGTCAACAGGGTCCCCAAGAGACCCAGTACTTC.

In DNA form, the CDR3 reads TGTGCCAGCAGTTACTCGGGGCTGCACGTTGAGACCCAGTACTTC. This translates into CASSYSGLHVETQYF. This sequence joins TRBV6-5 and TRBJ2-5; TRBD1 might be the D (5 bases). V was shortened by 0 bases and J by 5 bases, with 13 bases between the two germline ends. The CDR3 is made up of 15 amino acids. Germline CDR1 and CDR2: MNHEY and SVGAGI.

The chain joins TRBV6-1 to TRBJ2-5; D gene ambiguous. Germline CDR1 and CDR2: MNHNS and SASEGT. The ends were cut back, 2 bases at V and 4 bases at J, with 8 bases in the middle. This CDR3 spans 13 amino acids. CDR3 nucleotide sequence: TGTGCCAGCAGTGAAAATCCGCGAGAGACCCAGTACTTC. It yields the protein CASSENPRETQYF.

The rearrangement joins TRBV6-6 to TRBJ1-6; possible D gene TRBD1, 5 bases. The V gene lost 0 bases and the J gene lost 7 bases, with 10 bases spanning the gap. CDR3 length: 15 amino acids. Germline V gene sequence: CDR1 MNHNY, CDR2 SVGAGI (reference sequence). The CDR3 bases are TGTGCCAGCAGTTACTCTGGGGCCGTAAATTCACCCCTCCACTTT. Encoded protein: CASSYSGAVNSPLHF.